This TCR beta chain was captured in a study of shared clonotypes between healthy human individuals. Points from the study as a whole: Generation probability values for non-shared clonotypes were lower than those for clonotypes shared by all four donors.

With respect to this clone: What it binds is unknown.

At the deep level, the assay was run. Splitting of each subset's genomic DNA was done evenly across several immunoSEQ plates. TCRdb's table, derived via immunoSEQ multiplex PCR, lists solely in-frame clones and lacks some. The table records approximately 2.3 million clones, 85% to 95% of them present only once. The CDR3 length is 17 residues. The germline V gene encodes CDR1 LNHDA and CDR2 SQIVND (reference sequence). V shed 3 bases and J 4 bases; nucleotides not matched to a gene: 12. The receptor's source is a man aged 18 to 35 in good health. Some clones in this sample may be carry-over from other donors' samples. Sequencing used naive CD4+ T cells from PBMCs. Subset indicated: CD45RA+ positively selected. V usage is TRBV19 and J usage is TRBJ2-1; 7 bases are shared with TRBD2. The CDR3 is CASSISGTPRTYNEQFF. CDR3 sequence (DNA): TGTGCCAGTAGTATCAGCGGGACCCCGCGAACTTACAATGAGCAGTTCTTC.